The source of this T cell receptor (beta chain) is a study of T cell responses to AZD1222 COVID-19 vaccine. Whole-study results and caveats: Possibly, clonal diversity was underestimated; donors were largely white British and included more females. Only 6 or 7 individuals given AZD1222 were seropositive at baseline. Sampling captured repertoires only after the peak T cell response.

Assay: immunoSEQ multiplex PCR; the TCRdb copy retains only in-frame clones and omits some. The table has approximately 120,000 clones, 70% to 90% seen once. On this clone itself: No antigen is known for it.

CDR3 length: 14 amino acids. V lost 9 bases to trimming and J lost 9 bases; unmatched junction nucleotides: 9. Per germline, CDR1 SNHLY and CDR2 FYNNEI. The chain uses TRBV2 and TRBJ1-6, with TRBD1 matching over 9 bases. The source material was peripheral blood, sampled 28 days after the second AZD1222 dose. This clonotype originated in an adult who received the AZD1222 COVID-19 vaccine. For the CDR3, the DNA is TGTGCCAGTACAGCGGGACAGGGCTTTTCACCCCTCCACTTT. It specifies CASTAGQGFSPLHF.